The rows below give T cell receptor beta chains drawn from one sample of a study of blood T cell repertoires in COVID-19. This table comes from immunoSEQ multiplex PCR, and its TCRdb copy is limited to in-frame clones, with some not included. The table includes about 59,000 clones, 78% detected once. Sequencing was performed on peripheral blood. Receptors were obtained from a man aged 80 or over with acute or convalescent COVID-19. Both conserved end residues are part of each CDR3. D genes are given only for firm matches. A row's size may be missing; if present it is once, few, many or a size class.

>TRBV11-1|-|TRBJ2-1|-
CASSSKLTGEQFF
TGTGCCAGCAGCTCCAAGCTTACAGGGGAGCAGTTCTTC
>TRBV24-1|-|TRBJ2-5|TRBD1
CATSEGGLGETQYF
TGTGCCACCAGTGAAGGGGGCCTAGGGGAGACCCAGTACTTC
>TRBV5-1|-|TRBJ2-1|TRBD2
CASSPTSGRNEQFF
TGCGCCAGCAGCCCGACTAGCGGGAGGAATGAGCAGTTCTTC
>TRBV24-1|-|TRBJ1-2|-
CATSDIDRNYGYTF
TGTGCCACCAGTGATATAGACAGGAACTATGGCTACACCTTC
>TRBV11-2|-|TRBJ1-2|-
CASSFIGPNYGYTF
TGTGCCAGCAGCTTCATTGGGCCTAACTATGGCTACACCTTC
>TRBV5-1|few|TRBJ2-5|TRBD2
CASSWRTSGRARETQYF
TGCGCCAGCAGCTGGCGGACTAGCGGGAGGGCCCGGGAGACCCAGTACTTC
>TRBV5-1|-|TRBJ1-2|-
CASSWAEGEDGYTF
TGCGCCAGCAGCTGGGCCGAGGGAGAAGATGGCTACACCTTC
>TRBV28|-|TRBJ1-2|-
CASLRESDGYTF
TGTGCCAGCCTCCGGGAGTCGGATGGCTACACCTTC
>TRBV2|-|TRBJ2-7|TRBD2
CASSESLAGGLEQYF
TGTGCCAGCAGTGAAAGCCTAGCGGGAGGTCTCGAGCAGTACTTC
>TRBV28|-|TRBJ1-5|-
CASSSGNQPQHF
TGTGCCAGCAGTTCTGGCAATCAGCCCCAGCATTTT
>TRBV16|-|TRBJ1-3|-
CASSPFSGNTIYF
TGTGCCAGCAGCCCGTTCTCTGGAAACACCATATATTTT
>TRBV5-1|few|TRBJ2-5|-
CASSLDGGSGTQYF
TGCGCCAGCAGCTTGGATGGGGGGTCCGGGACCCAGTACTTC
>TRBV5-1|-|TRBJ1-2|TRBD1
CASSPGTGVIYGYTF
TGCGCCAGCAGCCCCGGGACAGGGGTAATATATGGCTACACCTTC
>TRBV15|once|TRBJ1-1|TRBD1
CATSSRQGAGTEAFF
TGTGCCACCAGCAGCAGACAGGGGGCCGGCACTGAAGCTTTCTTT
>TRBV5-1|once|TRBJ2-1|-
CASSFGSPSYNEQFF
TGCGCCAGCAGCTTCGGGTCCCCCTCCTACAATGAGCAGTTCTTC
>TRBV2|-|TRBJ2-7|TRBD2
CASSILSGGAEEQYF
TGTGCCAGCAGCATACTTAGCGGGGGGGCGGAAGAGCAGTACTTC
>TRBV5-6|-|TRBJ2-7|-
CASRKQGHEQYF
TGTGCCAGCAGGAAACAGGGCCACGAGCAGTACTTC